The rows below give T cell receptor beta chains drawn from one sample of a study of sequential checkpoint blockade in melanoma. TCRdb's table, derived via immunoSEQ multiplex PCR, lists solely in-frame clones and lacks some. The sample contains more than 5,500 clones, under 25% of which appear only once. Sequences were derived from tumor tissue (inferred from file names), sampled from a patient given nivolumab and ipilimumab in sequence. The receptors originated from a human donor with melanoma. The CDR3 runs from the conserved cysteine through the conserved F or W. D genes are given only for firm matches.

d_call: TRBD1
v_call: TRBV28
j_call: TRBJ1-1
cdr3_aa: CASSYTGGVKFRKAFF

d_call: NA
v_call: TRBV19
j_call: TRBJ1-2
cdr3_aa: CASTVSLGNYGYTF

d_call: NA
v_call: TRBV5-1
j_call: TRBJ2-6
cdr3_aa: CASSLQGAGANVLTF

d_call: TRBD2
v_call: TRBV6-8
j_call: TRBJ2-1
cdr3_aa: CASSYGPSGSIADEQFF

d_call: TRBD1
v_call: TRBV19
j_call: TRBJ2-7
cdr3_aa: CASSIPTGGISYEQYF

d_call: TRBD2
v_call: TRBV19
j_call: TRBJ2-1
cdr3_aa: CASSVHPGLAAYNEQFF

d_call: NA
v_call: TRBV19
j_call: TRBJ1-1
cdr3_aa: CASSIATGRGGVNTEAFF

d_call: NA
v_call: TRBV5-1
j_call: TRBJ1-3
cdr3_aa: CASSLALGVFGNTIYF

d_call: NA
v_call: TRBV14
j_call: TRBJ1-1
cdr3_aa: CASSLDLNTEAFF

d_call: TRBD1
v_call: TRBV28
j_call: TRBJ2-2
cdr3_aa: CASSPDRGPNTGELFF

d_call: TRBD1
v_call: TRBV6-8
j_call: TRBJ2-2
cdr3_aa: CASSRAGGYGELFF

d_call: TRBD1
v_call: TRBV6-8
j_call: TRBJ1-1
cdr3_aa: CASSTDRVMNTEAFF

d_call: TRBD2
v_call: TRBV15
j_call: TRBJ2-2
cdr3_aa: CATSRWTWRENTNTGELFF

d_call: NA
v_call: TRBV11-3
j_call: TRBJ1-4
cdr3_aa: CASSQDSLNEKLFF

d_call: TRBD1
v_call: TRBV11-3
j_call: TRBJ2-6
cdr3_aa: CASSQGTGHGANVLTF

d_call: NA
v_call: TRBV6-8
j_call: TRBJ1-1
cdr3_aa: CASSVPGDRTEAFF

d_call: NA
v_call: TRBV30
j_call: TRBJ1-2
cdr3_aa: CASARGPNYGYTF

d_call: TRBD2
v_call: TRBV15
j_call: TRBJ2-7
cdr3_aa: CATSGSGSAHEQYF

d_call: TRBD1
v_call: TRBV6-8
j_call: TRBJ1-5
cdr3_aa: CASSTGTGAQPQHF

d_call: NA
v_call: TRBV10-2
j_call: TRBJ1-5
cdr3_aa: CASRAGENQPQHF

d_call: TRBD1
v_call: TRBV6-8
j_call: TRBJ2-1
cdr3_aa: CASSSATGGRFEQFF

d_call: NA
v_call: TRBV11-3
j_call: TRBJ2-3
cdr3_aa: CASSSKWAPSTYTDTQYF

d_call: NA
v_call: TRBV11-3
j_call: TRBJ1-3
cdr3_aa: CASSQSWGPQGGGNTIYF

d_call: NA
v_call: TRBV19
j_call: TRBJ2-2
cdr3_aa: CASSIGPRLWELFF

d_call: TRBD2
v_call: TRBV11-3
j_call: TRBJ2-3
cdr3_aa: CASSLPPLGTSVNTQYF

d_call: NA
v_call: TRBV6-8
j_call: TRBJ1-6
cdr3_aa: CASTVASSYNSPLHF

d_call: NA
v_call: TRBV11-3
j_call: TRBJ1-5
cdr3_aa: CASSLGGGNQPQHF

d_call: NA
v_call: TRBV7-8
j_call: TRBJ2-3
cdr3_aa: CASSLSWTDTQYF

d_call: TRBD2
v_call: TRBV6-8
j_call: TRBJ2-1
cdr3_aa: CASSYFGLAGVSYNEQFF

d_call: NA
v_call: TRBV25-1
j_call: TRBJ2-5
cdr3_aa: CASSRLFAETQYF

d_call: NA
v_call: TRBV5-1
j_call: TRBJ1-2
cdr3_aa: CASSLSFGRGYGYTF

d_call: TRBD2
v_call: TRBV28
j_call: TRBJ2-2
cdr3_aa: CASSLPGLAGETGELFF

d_call: NA
v_call: TRBV11-3
j_call: TRBJ1-2
cdr3_aa: CASSLELGANYGYTF

d_call: TRBD1
v_call: TRBV18
j_call: TRBJ1-1
cdr3_aa: CASSPLEGANTEAFF

d_call: TRBD1
v_call: TRBV25-1
j_call: TRBJ1-2
cdr3_aa: CASRRQGVKDGYTF

d_call: NA
v_call: TRBV19
j_call: TRBJ2-2
cdr3_aa: CASRAGQQNTGELFF

d_call: NA
v_call: TRBV18
j_call: TRBJ2-1
cdr3_aa: CASSPPLFRDEQFF

d_call: NA
v_call: TRBV4-1
j_call: TRBJ1-2
cdr3_aa: CASSLLHPTGGYGYTF

d_call: TRBD1
v_call: TRBV14
j_call: TRBJ1-1
cdr3_aa: CASSWTGTEAFF

d_call: NA
v_call: TRBV29-1
j_call: TRBJ2-1
cdr3_aa: CSAPRNYGDEQFF

d_call: NA
v_call: TRBV5-1
j_call: TRBJ1-4
cdr3_aa: CASSLRPLSEKLFF

d_call: TRBD1
v_call: TRBV10-3
j_call: TRBJ2-7
cdr3_aa: CAISEPNLNPPLSRRDRVYEQYF

d_call: TRBD1
v_call: TRBV19
j_call: TRBJ2-7
cdr3_aa: CASSITGGLSATEQYF

d_call: TRBD1
v_call: TRBV7-4
j_call: TRBJ1-4
cdr3_aa: CASSRTTGLNEKLFF

d_call: NA
v_call: TRBV19
j_call: TRBJ1-1
cdr3_aa: CASSVAGVGTEAFF

d_call: NA
v_call: TRBV19
j_call: TRBJ2-2
cdr3_aa: CASSIDYGGTGELFF

d_call: NA
v_call: TRBV11-3
j_call: TRBJ2-1
cdr3_aa: CASSSRGGSYNEQFF

d_call: TRBD1
v_call: TRBV11-3
j_call: TRBJ2-4
cdr3_aa: CASSLGRTGSKNIQYF

d_call: NA
v_call: TRBV5-1
j_call: TRBJ2-1
cdr3_aa: CASRAGSYSNNEQFF

d_call: NA
v_call: TRBV11-3
j_call: TRBJ1-2
cdr3_aa: CASSLNLGGGEDPVYGYTF

d_call: NA
v_call: TRBV15
j_call: TRBJ1-2
cdr3_aa: CATSREGPNRVGYTF

d_call: NA
v_call: TRBV19
j_call: TRBJ1-6
cdr3_aa: CASTMSSYNSPLHF

d_call: NA
v_call: TRBV6-8
j_call: TRBJ2-2
cdr3_aa: CASSYPNPGPPNTGELFF

d_call: TRBD2
v_call: TRBV2
j_call: TRBJ2-3
cdr3_aa: CASSLVGLAGGLMDTQYF

d_call: NA
v_call: TRBV18
j_call: TRBJ2-3
cdr3_aa: CASSPEARVGTDTQYF

d_call: TRBD2
v_call: TRBV6-8
j_call: TRBJ2-7
cdr3_aa: CASSDPGLAPDSYEQYF

d_call: TRBD1
v_call: TRBV7-1
j_call: TRBJ2-5
cdr3_aa: CASSSALGQPTYF

d_call: TRBD1
v_call: TRBV11-3
j_call: TRBJ2-1
cdr3_aa: CASSLVLRGSSYNEQFF

d_call: NA
v_call: TRBV11-3
j_call: TRBJ1-4
cdr3_aa: CASSLEGVWGQLTF

d_call: NA
v_call: TRBV6-8
j_call: TRBJ2-5
cdr3_aa: CAISPDGEETQYF